These T cell receptor beta chains were read from a single sample in a study of control samples from healthy donors and cancer patients. The data were produced by immunoSEQ multiplex PCR, yet TCRdb's version contains in-frame clones alone and is incomplete. The table has about 170,000 clones, 70% to 90% seen once. Input material: blood. These receptors all stem from a young man in good health. Both conserved end residues are part of each CDR3. A D gene is named only where the DNA matches it firmly. Size tells how often a clone was seen (once, few, many) or the class of an expanded clone, and some rows leave it out.

D: TRBD1
V: TRBV5-1
size: .
J: TRBJ1-1
length: 14
DNA: TGCGCCAGCAGCATATCAGGGGGGACCACTGAAGCTTTCTTT
CDR3: CASSISGGTTEAFF

D: TRBD2
V: TRBV9
size: .
J: TRBJ2-1
length: 15
DNA: TGTGCCAGCAGCGCGGGACTAGCGGGAATCAATGAGCAGTTCTTC
CDR3: CASSAGLAGINEQFF

D: .
V: TRBV7-9
size: .
J: TRBJ2-1
length: 13
DNA: TGTGCCAGCAGCTTTTGGGGGGACAATGAGCAGTTCTTC
CDR3: CASSFWGDNEQFF

D: .
V: TRBV11-2
size: .
J: TRBJ1-4
length: 12
DNA: TGTGCCAGCAGCATCCATAATGAAAAACTGTTTTTT
CDR3: CASSIHNEKLFF

D: .
V: TRBV7-3
size: .
J: TRBJ2-3
length: 17
DNA: TGTGCCAGCAGCTTAACATACGACAGATCGAATAAAGATACGCAGTATTTT
CDR3: CASSLTYDRSNKDTQYF

D: .
V: TRBV20-1
size: once
J: TRBJ1-2
length: 11
DNA: TGCAGTGCTAACGGCAACTATGGCTACACCTTC
CDR3: CSANGNYGYTF

D: .
V: TRBV28
size: .
J: TRBJ1-3
length: 10
DNA: TGTGCCAGCAGTTCAAACACCATATATTTT
CDR3: CASSSNTIYF

D: TRBD1
V: TRBV6-2/TRBV6-3
size: .
J: TRBJ2-5
length: 14
DNA: TGTGCCAGCAGTACTGGGACAGATCAAGAGACCCAGTACTTC
CDR3: CASSTGTDQETQYF

D: .
V: TRBV7-3
size: .
J: TRBJ2-1
length: 13
DNA: TGTGCCAGCAGCTTTGAGGGAAACAATGAGCAGTTCTTC
CDR3: CASSFEGNNEQFF

D: TRBD2
V: TRBV7-3
size: .
J: TRBJ2-5
length: 14
DNA: TGTGCCAGCAGCCCGGGACTAGCGGGAGAGACCCAGTACTTC
CDR3: CASSPGLAGETQYF

D: .
V: TRBV6-5
size: .
J: TRBJ1-2
length: 12
DNA: TGTGCCTCTAGCCCCCACAGCTATGGCTACACCTTC
CDR3: CASSPHSYGYTF

D: .
V: TRBV6-5
size: .
J: TRBJ1-1
length: 11
DNA: TGTGCCAGCATGACGATGACTGAAGCTTTCTTT
CDR3: CASMTMTEAFF

D: .
V: TRBV20-1
size: .
J: TRBJ2-1
length: 11
DNA: TGCCTTTTGGCGGATTACAATGAGCAGTTCTTC
CDR3: CLLADYNEQFF

D: .
V: TRBV18
size: .
J: TRBJ1-1
length: 13
DNA: TGTGCCAGCTCCCAACTCCTCGGGGCTGAAGCTTTCTTT
CDR3: CASSQLLGAEAFF

D: .
V: TRBV4-3
size: .
J: TRBJ2-5
length: 12
DNA: TGCGCCAGCAGCCAACAAGGAGAGACCCAGTACTTC
CDR3: CASSQQGETQYF

D: .
V: TRBV7-3
size: .
J: TRBJ2-2
length: 14
DNA: TGTGCCAGCAGCTTAGAATCGGACACCGGGGAGCTGTTTTTT
CDR3: CASSLESDTGELFF

D: .
V: TRBV7-2
size: .
J: TRBJ2-2
length: 14
DNA: TGTGCCAGCAGCTTCCATACCTCGTCAAGGGAGCTGTTTTTT
CDR3: CASSFHTSSRELFF

D: .
V: TRBV19
size: .
J: TRBJ1-5
length: 17
DNA: TGTGCCAGTAGTACCCCCGAGGGAAGAGGGAGCAATCAGCCCCAGCATTTT
CDR3: CASSTPEGRGSNQPQHF

D: .
V: TRBV6-5
size: once
J: TRBJ1-5
length: 10
DNA: TGTGCCAGCAGCAATCAGCCCCAGCATTTT
CDR3: CASSNQPQHF

D: TRBD1
V: TRBV4-3
size: .
J: TRBJ2-3
length: 15
DNA: TGCGCCAGCAGCCAAGCCGACAGGGCCACAGATACGCAGTATTTT
CDR3: CASSQADRATDTQYF

D: .
V: TRBV3-1/TRBV3-2
size: .
J: TRBJ1-2
length: 11
DNA: TGTGCCAGCAGCCAAGATAGGGGCTACACCTTC
CDR3: CASSQDRGYTF

D: .
V: TRBV6-6
size: .
J: TRBJ1-1
length: 14
DNA: TGTGCCAGCAGTAGGGCCCCAAGGGAGACTGAAGCTTTCTTT
CDR3: CASSRAPRETEAFF

D: TRBD1
V: TRBV25-1
size: .
J: TRBJ2-5
length: 18
DNA: TGTGCCAGCAGTGTAACCGTACATCGGACAGGGTACCAAGAGACCCAGTACTTC
CDR3: CASSVTVHRTGYQETQYF

D: TRBD2
V: TRBV20-1
size: once
J: TRBJ2-3
length: 16
DNA: TGCAGTGCTAGTGACCGGGGACTAGTGAGGGCAGATACGCAGTATTTT
CDR3: CSASDRGLVRADTQYF

D: .
V: TRBV5-1
size: .
J: TRBJ2-7
length: 14
DNA: TGCGCCAGCAGCCTGGAATGGACCTCCTACGAGCAGTACTTC
CDR3: CASSLEWTSYEQYF

D: .
V: TRBV5-8
size: once
J: TRBJ2-3
length: 12
DNA: TGTGCCAGCAGCATTACTACAGATACGCAGTATTTT
CDR3: CASSITTDTQYF

D: TRBD2
V: TRBV27
size: .
J: TRBJ2-7
length: 16
DNA: TGTGCCAGCAGTTGGAATGGACTAGCGGGGGGCTGGGAGCAGTACTTC
CDR3: CASSWNGLAGGWEQYF

D: .
V: TRBV7-3
size: once
J: TRBJ1-1
length: 18
DNA: TGTGCCAGCAGCTTAAGACCGGAGGCAGGGAGATTGAACACTGAAGCTTTCTTT
CDR3: CASSLRPEAGRLNTEAFF

D: .
V: TRBV5-5
size: .
J: TRBJ2-2
length: 14
DNA: TGTGCCAGCAGCAGGGGGTGGGAATCCGGGGAGCTGTTTTTT
CDR3: CASSRGWESGELFF